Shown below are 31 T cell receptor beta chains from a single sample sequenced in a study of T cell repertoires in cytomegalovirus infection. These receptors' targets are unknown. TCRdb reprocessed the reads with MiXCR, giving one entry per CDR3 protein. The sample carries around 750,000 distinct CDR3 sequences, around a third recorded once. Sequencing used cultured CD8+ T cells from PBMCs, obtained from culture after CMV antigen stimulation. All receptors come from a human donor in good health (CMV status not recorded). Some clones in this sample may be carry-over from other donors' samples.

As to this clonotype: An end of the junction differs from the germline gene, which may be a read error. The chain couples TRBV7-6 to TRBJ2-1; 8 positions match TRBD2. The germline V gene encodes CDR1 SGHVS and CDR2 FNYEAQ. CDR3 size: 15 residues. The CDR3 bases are TGTGTCAGCAGCCTGGGGGCGGGGGGTGGCAATGAGCAGTTCTTC. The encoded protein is CVSSLGAGGGNEQFF.

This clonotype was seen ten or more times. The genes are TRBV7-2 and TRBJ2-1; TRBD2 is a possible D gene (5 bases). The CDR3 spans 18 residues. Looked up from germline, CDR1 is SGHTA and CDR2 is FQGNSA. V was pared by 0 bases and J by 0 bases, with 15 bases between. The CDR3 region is CASSLAGPSYSSYNEQFF. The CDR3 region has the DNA TGTGCCAGCAGCTTAGCGGGCCCTAGCTACAGCTCCTACAATGAGCAGTTCTTC.

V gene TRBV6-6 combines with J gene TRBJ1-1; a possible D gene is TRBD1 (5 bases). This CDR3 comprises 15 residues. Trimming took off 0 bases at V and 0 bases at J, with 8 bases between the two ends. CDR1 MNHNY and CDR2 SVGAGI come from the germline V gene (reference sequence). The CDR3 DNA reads TGTGCCAGCAGTTACTCCCGACAGTTGAACACTGAAGCTTTCTTT. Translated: CASSYSRQLNTEAFF.

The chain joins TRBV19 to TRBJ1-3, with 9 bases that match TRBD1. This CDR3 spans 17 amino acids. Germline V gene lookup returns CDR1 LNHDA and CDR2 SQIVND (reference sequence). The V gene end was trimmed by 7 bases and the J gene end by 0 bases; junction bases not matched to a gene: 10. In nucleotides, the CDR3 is TGTGCCAGTACACCGACAGGGGGGAGGCTCTCTGGAAACACCATATATTTT. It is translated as CASTPTGGRLSGNTIYF. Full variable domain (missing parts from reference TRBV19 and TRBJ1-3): DGGITQSPKYLFRKEGQNVTLSCEQNLNHDAMYWYRQDPGQGLRLIYYSQIVNDFQKGDIAEGYSVSREKKESFPLTVTSAQKNPTAFYLCASTPTGGRLSGNTIYFGEGSWLTVV.

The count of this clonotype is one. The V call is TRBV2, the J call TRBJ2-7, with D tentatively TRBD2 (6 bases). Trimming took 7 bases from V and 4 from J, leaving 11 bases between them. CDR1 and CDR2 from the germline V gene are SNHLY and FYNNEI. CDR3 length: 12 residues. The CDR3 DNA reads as TGTGCCAGCACCCGAGGAGGGTACGAGCAGTACGTC. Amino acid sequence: CASTRGGYEQYV.

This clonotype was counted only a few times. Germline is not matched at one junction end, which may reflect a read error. CDR3 sequence (DNA): TGTGCCAGCAGCCCTTCAACAGGGGCCCTACACTTC. Protein: CASSPSTGALHF. V is TRBV7-9 and J is TRBJ2-5; 7 nucleotides line up with TRBD1. Germline values: CDR1 SEHNR, CDR2 FQNEAQ (reference sequence). The CDR3 is 12 amino acids.

CDR3 in DNA: TGTGCCGGAAAGGAGGGCCAAGAGACCCAGTACTTC. This translates into CAGKEGQETQYF. This sequence joins TRBV11-2 and TRBJ2-5, with D possibly being TRBD2 (6 bases). This CDR3 is built from 12 residues. Germline V gene data show CDR1 as SGHAT and CDR2 as FQNNGV. V shed 11 bases and J shed 1 base, with 11 bases lying between them. Filled out from reference TRBV11-2 and TRBJ2-5, the complete variable domain reads EAGVAQSPRYKIIEKRQSVAFWCNPISGHATLYWYQQILGQGPKLLIQFQNNGVVDDSQLPKDRFSAERLKGVDSTLKIQPAKLEDSAVYLCAGKEGQETQYFGPGTRLLVL.

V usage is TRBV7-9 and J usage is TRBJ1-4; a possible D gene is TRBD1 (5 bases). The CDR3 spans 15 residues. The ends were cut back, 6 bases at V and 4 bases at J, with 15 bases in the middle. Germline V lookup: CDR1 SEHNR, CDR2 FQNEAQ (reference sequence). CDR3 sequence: CASRSPGGVNEKLFF. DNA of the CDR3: TGTGCCAGCAGGTCGCCCGGGGGAGTTAATGAAAAACTGTTTTTT.

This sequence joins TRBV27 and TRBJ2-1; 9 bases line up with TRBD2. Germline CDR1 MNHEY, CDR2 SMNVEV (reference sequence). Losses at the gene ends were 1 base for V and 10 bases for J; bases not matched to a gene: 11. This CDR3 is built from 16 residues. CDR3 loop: CASSLLSGGGASEQFF. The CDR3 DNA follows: TGTGCCAGCAGTTTATTGTCCGGCGGGGGGGCCTCCGAGCAGTTCTTC.

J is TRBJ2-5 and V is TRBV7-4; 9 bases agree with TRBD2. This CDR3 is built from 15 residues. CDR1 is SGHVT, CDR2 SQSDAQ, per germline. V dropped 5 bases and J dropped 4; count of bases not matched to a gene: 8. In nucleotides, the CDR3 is TGTGCCAGCAGCAAAATAGCGGGGGTGAGAGAGACCCAGTACTTC. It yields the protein CASSKIAGVRETQYF.

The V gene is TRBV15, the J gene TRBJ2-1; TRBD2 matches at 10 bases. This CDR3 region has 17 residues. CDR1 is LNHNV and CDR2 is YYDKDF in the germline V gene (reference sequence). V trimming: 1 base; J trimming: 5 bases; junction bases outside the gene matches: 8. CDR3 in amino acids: CATSRARTSGINNEQFF. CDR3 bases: TGTGCCACCAGCAGAGCTAGGACTAGCGGCATCAACAATGAGCAGTTCTTC.

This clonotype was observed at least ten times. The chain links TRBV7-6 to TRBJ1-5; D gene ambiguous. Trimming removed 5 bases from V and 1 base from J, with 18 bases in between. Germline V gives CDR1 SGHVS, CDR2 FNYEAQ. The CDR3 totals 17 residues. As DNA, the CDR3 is TGTGCCAGCAGCCCAAGCCCGGACTCCGGCAGCAATCAGCCCCAGCATTTT. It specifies CASSPSPDSGSNQPQHF.

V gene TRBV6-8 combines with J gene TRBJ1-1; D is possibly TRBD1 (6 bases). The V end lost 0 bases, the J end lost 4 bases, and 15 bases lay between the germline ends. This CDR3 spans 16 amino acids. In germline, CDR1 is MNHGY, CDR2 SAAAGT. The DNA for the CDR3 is TGTGCCAGCAGTTACTCCCCACCCAAAGGGGGCACTGAAGCTTTCTTT. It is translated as CASSYSPPKGGTEAFF.

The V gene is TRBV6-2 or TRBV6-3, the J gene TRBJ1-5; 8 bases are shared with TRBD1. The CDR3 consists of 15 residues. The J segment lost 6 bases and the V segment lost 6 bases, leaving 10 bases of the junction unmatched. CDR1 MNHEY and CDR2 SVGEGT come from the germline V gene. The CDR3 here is CASRPRQGSRQPQHF. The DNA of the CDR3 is TGTGCCAGCAGACCCAGACAGGGGTCCCGTCAGCCCCAGCATTTT.

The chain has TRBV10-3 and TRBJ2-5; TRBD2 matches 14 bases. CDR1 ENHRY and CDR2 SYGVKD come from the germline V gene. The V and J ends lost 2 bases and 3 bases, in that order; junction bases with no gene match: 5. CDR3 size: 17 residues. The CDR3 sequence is CAISERLAGGPKETQYF. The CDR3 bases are TGTGCCATCAGTGAGCGACTAGCGGGGGGGCCCAAAGAGACCCAGTACTTC.

CDR3 in amino acids: CSAPRGGPYNEQFF. The CDR3 DNA reads as TGCAGTGCCCCCCGGGGGGGCCCTTACAATGAGCAGTTCTTC. The V gene is TRBV20-1, the J gene TRBJ2-1, with 8 bases matching TRBD2. CDR3 size: 14 residues. Trimming took 6 bases from V and 4 from J; bases not matched to a gene: 8. Germline-derived CDR1 and CDR2 are DFQATT and SNEGSKA (reference sequence).

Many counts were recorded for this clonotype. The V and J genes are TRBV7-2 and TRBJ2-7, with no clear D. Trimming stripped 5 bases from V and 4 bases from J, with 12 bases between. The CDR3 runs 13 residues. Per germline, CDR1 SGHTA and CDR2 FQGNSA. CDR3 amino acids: CASSLTDGYEQYF. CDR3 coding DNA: TGTGCCAGCAGCCTCACGGACGGATACGAGCAGTACTTC.

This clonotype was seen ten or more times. The CDR3 protein is CASSSFKAPETQYF. In DNA, the CDR3 is TGTGCCAGCAGCTCGTTTAAGGCCCCGGAGACCCAGTACTTC. The chain couples TRBV7-8 to TRBJ2-5; D ambiguous. The germline gives CDR1 SGHVS, CDR2 FQNEAQ. Trimming removed 4 bases from V and 5 bases from J, with 14 bases in between. This CDR3 comprises 14 residues.

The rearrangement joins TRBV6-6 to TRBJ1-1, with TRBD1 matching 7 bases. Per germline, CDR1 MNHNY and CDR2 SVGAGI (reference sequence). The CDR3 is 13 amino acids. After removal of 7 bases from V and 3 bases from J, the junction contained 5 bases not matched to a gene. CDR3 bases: TGTGCCAGCACTGTGACAGGGTACACTGAAGCTTTCTTT. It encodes CASTVTGYTEAFF.

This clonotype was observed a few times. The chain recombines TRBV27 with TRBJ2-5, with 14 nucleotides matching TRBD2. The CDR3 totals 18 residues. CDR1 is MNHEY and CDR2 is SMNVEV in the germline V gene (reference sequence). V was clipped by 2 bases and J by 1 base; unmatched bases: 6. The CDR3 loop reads CASSLVGTSGGFQETQYF. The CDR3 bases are TGTGCCAGCAGTTTAGTCGGGACTAGCGGGGGTTTCCAAGAGACCCAGTACTTC.

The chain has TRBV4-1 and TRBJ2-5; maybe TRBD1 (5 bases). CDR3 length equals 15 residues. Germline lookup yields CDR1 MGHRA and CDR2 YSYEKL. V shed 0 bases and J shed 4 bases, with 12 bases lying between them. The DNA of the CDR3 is TGCGCCAGCAGCCAAGATCAGGGATGGGTAGAGACCCAGTACTTC. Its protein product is CASSQDQGWVETQYF.

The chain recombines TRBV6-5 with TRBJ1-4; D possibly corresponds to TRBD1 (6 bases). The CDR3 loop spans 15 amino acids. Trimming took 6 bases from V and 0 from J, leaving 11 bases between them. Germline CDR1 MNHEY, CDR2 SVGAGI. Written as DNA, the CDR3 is TGTGCCAGCAGAGGGACACCGGCAACTAATGAAAAACTGTTTTTT. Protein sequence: CASRGTPATNEKLFF.

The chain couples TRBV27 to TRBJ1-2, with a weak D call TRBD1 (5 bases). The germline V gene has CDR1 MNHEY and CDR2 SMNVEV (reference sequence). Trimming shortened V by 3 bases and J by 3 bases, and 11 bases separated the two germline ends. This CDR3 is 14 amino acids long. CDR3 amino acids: CASSLQGDYYGYTF. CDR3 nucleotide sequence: TGTGCCAGCAGTTTGCAAGGGGACTACTATGGCTACACCTTC.

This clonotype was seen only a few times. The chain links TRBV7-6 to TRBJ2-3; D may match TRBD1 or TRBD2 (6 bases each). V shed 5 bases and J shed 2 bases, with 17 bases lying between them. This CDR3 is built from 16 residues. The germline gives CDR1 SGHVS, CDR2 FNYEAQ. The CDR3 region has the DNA TGTGCCAGCAGCCTCCTCGGGGGCCAAGACACAGATACGCAGTATTTT. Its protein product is CASSLLGGQDTDTQYF.

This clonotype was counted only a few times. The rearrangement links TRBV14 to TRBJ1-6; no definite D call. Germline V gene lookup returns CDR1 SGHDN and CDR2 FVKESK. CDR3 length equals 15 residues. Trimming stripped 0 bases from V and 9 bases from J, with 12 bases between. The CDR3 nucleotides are TGTGCCAGCAGCCAAGATCGGTTCGTTCTTTCACCCCTCCACTTT. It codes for CASSQDRFVLSPLHF. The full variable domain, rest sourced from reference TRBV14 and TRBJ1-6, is EAGVTQFPSHSVIEKGQTVTLRCDPISGHDNLYWYRRVMGKEIKFLLHFVKESKQDESGMPNNRFLAERTGGTYSTLKVQPAELEDSGVYFCASSQDRFVLSPLHFGNGTRLTVT.

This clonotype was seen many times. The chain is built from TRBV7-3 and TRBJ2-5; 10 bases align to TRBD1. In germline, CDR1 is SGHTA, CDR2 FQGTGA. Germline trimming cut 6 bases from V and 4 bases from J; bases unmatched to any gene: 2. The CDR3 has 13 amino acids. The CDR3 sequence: CASSGQGGETQYF. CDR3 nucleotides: TGTGCCAGCAGTGGACAGGGGGGAGAGACCCAGTACTTC.

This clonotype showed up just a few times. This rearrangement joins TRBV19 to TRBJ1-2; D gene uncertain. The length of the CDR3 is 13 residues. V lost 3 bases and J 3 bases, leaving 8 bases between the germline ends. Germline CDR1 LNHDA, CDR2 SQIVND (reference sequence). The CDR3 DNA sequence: TGTGCCAGTAGTATGGGAGTTGACTATGGCTACACCTTC. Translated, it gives CASSMGVDYGYTF.

The chain's CDR3 is CASGPTRDRDRAYEQYF. CDR3 DNA: TGCGCCAGCGGCCCCACCCGGGACAGGGACAGGGCCTACGAGCAGTACTTC. The rearrangement uses TRBV10-1 and TRBJ2-7; 9 bases match TRBD1. After removal of 8 bases from V and 2 bases from J, the junction contained 16 bases not matched to a gene. The germline gives CDR1 WNHNN, CDR2 SYGVQD (reference sequence). The CDR3 is 17 residues long.

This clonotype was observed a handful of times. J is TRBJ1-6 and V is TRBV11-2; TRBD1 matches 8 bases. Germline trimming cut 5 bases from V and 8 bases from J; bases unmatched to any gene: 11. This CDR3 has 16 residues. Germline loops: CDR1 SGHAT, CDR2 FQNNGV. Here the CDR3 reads CASSPWTGREDSPLHF. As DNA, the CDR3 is TGTGCCAGCAGCCCATGGACAGGGCGGGAGGATTCACCCCTCCACTTT. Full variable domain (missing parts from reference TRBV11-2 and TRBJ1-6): EAGVAQSPRYKIIEKRQSVAFWCNPISGHATLYWYQQILGQGPKLLIQFQNNGVVDDSQLPKDRFSAERLKGVDSTLKIQPAKLEDSAVYLCASSPWTGREDSPLHFGNGTRLTVT.

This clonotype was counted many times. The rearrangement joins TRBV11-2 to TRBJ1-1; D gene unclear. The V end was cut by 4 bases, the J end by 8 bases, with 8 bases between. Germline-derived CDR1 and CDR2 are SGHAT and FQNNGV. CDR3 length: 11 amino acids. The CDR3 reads CASSSNSEAFF. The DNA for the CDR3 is TGTGCCAGCAGCTCTAATTCGGAAGCTTTCTTT.

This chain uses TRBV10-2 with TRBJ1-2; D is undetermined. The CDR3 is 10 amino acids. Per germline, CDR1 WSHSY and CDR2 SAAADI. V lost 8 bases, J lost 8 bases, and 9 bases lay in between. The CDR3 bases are TGCGCCAGCGTACTCGAGGGCTACACCTTC. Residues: CASVLEGYTF.